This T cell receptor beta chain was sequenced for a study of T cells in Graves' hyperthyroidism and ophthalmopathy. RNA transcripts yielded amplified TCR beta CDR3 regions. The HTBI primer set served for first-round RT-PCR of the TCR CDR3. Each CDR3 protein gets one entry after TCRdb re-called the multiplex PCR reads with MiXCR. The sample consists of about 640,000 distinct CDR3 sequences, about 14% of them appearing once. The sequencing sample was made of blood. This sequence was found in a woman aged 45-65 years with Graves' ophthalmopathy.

CDR3 residues: CASSRPQKGVEQYF. CDR3 nucleotides: TGTGCCAGCAGTAGGCCGCAGAAGGGGGTCGAGCAGTACTTC. The rearrangement uses TRBV28 and TRBJ2-7; a possible D gene is TRBD1 (6 bases). Germline assignment: CDR1 MDHEN and CDR2 SYDVKM. V lost 5 bases, J lost 6 bases, and 17 bases lay in between. The CDR3 is 14 amino acids.